The text below deals with one T cell receptor beta chain. The protocol was immunoSEQ multiplex PCR, while the TCRdb copy is restricted to in-frame clones and leaves out a portion. The sample has roughly 52,000 clones, around four fifths seen once. These data belong to a study of blood T cell repertoires in COVID-19. Study context: Sites in the United States, Italy and Spain provided acute and convalescent COVID-19 samples. Nucleic acid was either cDNA or gDNA, and it came from T cells, B-cell-depleted T cells, or PBMCs.

After removal of 5 bases from V and 0 bases from J, the junction contained 8 bases not matched to a gene. CDR1 and CDR2 (germline): SEHNR, FQNEAQ (reference sequence). The CDR3 spans 17 residues. This chain links TRBV7-9 with TRBJ2-4; 9 bases agree with TRBD1. Source material: peripheral blood. This clonotype originated in a human donor in a cohort sampled during active COVID-19. The CDR3: CASSQSGQGLAKNIQYF. The CDR3 coding sequence is TGTGCCAGCAGCCAGAGCGGACAGGGGCTAGCCAAAAACATTCAGTACTTC.